Following are 28 T cell receptor beta chains from one sample sequenced in a study of blood T cell repertoires in COVID-19. Assay used: immunoSEQ multiplex PCR; TCRdb lists only in-frame clones, some missing. The table lists fewer than 250,000 clones, roughly 82% of them singletons. Input material: peripheral blood. Receptor source: a woman in her 70s with acute or convalescent COVID-19.

The rearrangement links TRBV28 to TRBJ1-2, with D possibly TRBD1 on 6 matching bases. Germline V gives CDR1 MDHEN, CDR2 SYDVKM. The V and J ends lost 1 base and 2 bases respectively, with 11 bases between them. CDR3 length: 15 residues. The CDR3 DNA follows: TGTGCCAGCAGTTTATCGGGGGGCACGAACTATGGCTACACCTTC. Protein sequence: CASSLSGGTNYGYTF.

The rearrangement links TRBV19 to TRBJ2-3; D is possibly TRBD2 (6 bases). CDR1 and CDR2 (germline): LNHDA, SQIVND (reference sequence). V was trimmed by 5 bases and J by 2 bases, leaving 17 bases between them. This CDR3 region has 16 residues. CDR3: CASSRGAFRSTDTQYF. The CDR3 DNA follows: TGTGCCAGTAGTCGCGGGGCCTTTAGATCCACAGATACGCAGTATTTT. The variable domain in full, completed from reference TRBV19 and TRBJ2-3, reads DGGITQSPKYLFRKEGQNVTLSCEQNLNHDAMYWYRQDPGQGLRLIYYSQIVNDFQKGDIAEGYSVSREKKESFPLTVTSAQKNPTAFYLCASSRGAFRSTDTQYFGPGTRLTVL.

The chain links TRBV2 to TRBJ2-2; TRBD1 might be the D (5 bases). The CDR3 length is 14 residues. V gave up 6 bases and J gave up 8 bases, with 16 bases separating them. Per germline, CDR1 SNHLY and CDR2 FYNNEI. The CDR3 loop reads CASRTQGYSGELFF. CDR3 coding DNA: TGTGCCAGCAGAACCCAGGGATACTCGGGGGAGCTGTTTTTT.

The V call is TRBV7-2, the J call TRBJ2-5, with 9 nucleotides matching TRBD1. V lost 0 bases, J lost 1 base, and 12 bases stayed unmatched. The CDR3 runs to 19 residues. The germline V gene encodes CDR1 SGHTA and CDR2 FQGNSA. The CDR3 here is CASSLAPVGQGTVQETQYF. The CDR3 DNA is TGTGCCAGCAGCTTAGCCCCTGTGGGACAGGGAACAGTCCAAGAGACCCAGTACTTC.

The rearrangement uses TRBV6-1 and TRBJ1-1, with D tentatively TRBD1 (6 bases). The CDR3 has 13 residues. Germline CDR1 reads MNHNS; CDR2 reads SASEGT. Between the trimmed V and J ends, which lost 1 base and 14 bases, there was a span of 17 bases. As DNA, the CDR3 is TGTGCCAGCAGTGAAGGCTTTCAGGGGCTCGTCTTCTTT. This gives the protein CASSEGFQGLVFF.

This clone is a singleton in its sample. The chain uses TRBV6-5 and TRBJ1-2, with 7 bases lining up with TRBD1. CDR3 length: 12 amino acids. The V gene's germline CDR1 is MNHEY and CDR2 SVGAGI. V dropped 6 bases and J dropped 8; count of bases not matched to a gene: 6. The CDR3 here is CASSDRVEGYTF. The DNA for the CDR3 is TGTGCCAGCAGCGACAGGGTCGAAGGCTACACCTTC.

The CDR3 bases are TGTGCCTGGAGTGTAAGACTCGGGACTGAAGCTTTCTTT. It translates to CAWSVRLGTEAFF. The chain joins TRBV30 to TRBJ1-1, with D unclear. This CDR3 has 13 amino acids. Germline V CDR1 and CDR2: GTSNPN, SVGIG (reference sequence). Trimming stripped 0 bases from V and 5 bases from J, with 10 bases between.

V is TRBV20-1 and J is TRBJ2-7; D might be TRBD1 (6 bases). Germline CDR1 reads DFQATT; CDR2 reads SNEGSKA (reference sequence). This CDR3 has 12 residues. V shed 3 bases and J shed 9 bases, with 15 bases lying between them. The CDR3 DNA follows: TGCAGTGCTAGTGGAGGACAGATGTGGCAGTACTTC. This translates into CSASGGQMWQYF.

V is TRBV7-9 and J is TRBJ1-3; TRBD1 agrees at 8 bases. The CDR3 has 16 residues. Germline V gene lookup returns CDR1 SEHNR and CDR2 FQNEAQ (reference sequence). The V and J ends lost 5 bases and 0 bases, in that order; junction bases with no gene match: 6. CDR3 amino acids: CASSQGQDASGNTIYF. DNA of the CDR3: TGTGCCAGCAGCCAGGGACAGGATGCCTCTGGAAACACCATATATTTT.

This rearrangement joins TRBV7-9 to TRBJ1-1; TRBD1 agrees at 9 bases. The CDR3 runs to 14 residues. Germline V CDR1 and CDR2: SEHNR, FQNEAQ (reference sequence). Losses at the gene ends were 8 bases for V and 5 bases for J; bases not matched to a gene: 9. CDR3 region: CASDQGQGGTEAFF. The CDR3 nucleotides read TGTGCCAGCGACCAGGGACAGGGAGGTACTGAAGCTTTCTTT. Full variable domain (missing parts from reference TRBV7-9 and TRBJ1-1): DTGVSQNPRHKITKRGQNVTFRCDPISEHNRLYWYRQTLGQGPEFLTYFQNEAQLEKSRLLSDRFSAERPKGSFSTLEIQRTEQGDSAMYLCASDQGQGGTEAFFGQGTRLTVV.

The chain recombines TRBV28 with TRBJ2-3, with 7 bases that match TRBD2. The V and J ends lost 6 bases and 2 bases, in that order; junction bases with no gene match: 8. The CDR3 spans 15 residues. Looked up from germline, CDR1 is MDHEN and CDR2 is SYDVKM. The CDR3 here is CASSGSSGPTDTQYF. The CDR3 region has the DNA TGTGCCAGCAGCGGGTCTAGCGGCCCCACAGATACGCAGTATTTT.

The chain recombines TRBV28 with TRBJ1-4; D perhaps matches TRBD1 (5 bases). CDR1 and CDR2 (germline): MDHEN, SYDVKM. The CDR3 runs 15 residues. V lost 6 bases, J lost 11 bases, and 22 bases lay in between. The CDR3 here is CASSPGLLSGEKLFF. As DNA, the CDR3 is TGTGCCAGCAGCCCGGGACTCCTCAGCGGTGAGAAACTGTTTTTT. The full variable domain, in which reference TRBV28 and TRBJ1-4 provide the parts outside the CDR3, is DVKVTQSSRYLVKRTGEKVFLECVQDMDHENMFWYRQDPGLGLRLIYFSYDVKMKEKGDIPEGYSVSREKKERFSLILESASTNQTSMYLCASSPGLLSGEKLFFGSGTQLSVL.

The V and J genes are TRBV7-6 and TRBJ1-1; TRBD1 matches at 9 bases. CDR1 and CDR2 from the germline V gene are SGHVS and FNYEAQ. The CDR3 is 15 amino acids. V was pared by 2 bases and J by 2 bases, with 3 bases of the junction left unmatched. Here the CDR3 DNA reads TGTGCCAGCAGCTTATTGGGACAGGGAAACACTGAAGCTTTCTTT. The encoded protein is CASSLLGQGNTEAFF.

J is TRBJ2-5 and V is TRBV4-2, with 9 bases fitting TRBD2. The germline gives CDR1 LGHNA, CDR2 YNFKEQ. Germline trimming cut 0 bases from V and 5 bases from J; bases unmatched to any gene: 10. The CDR3 extends over 17 amino acids. The CDR3, as DNA: TGTGCCAGCAGCCAAGAGGTTCTAGCGGGGTTCGGGGAGACCCAGTACTTC. Translation gives CASSQEVLAGFGETQYF.

The rearrangement joins TRBV28 to TRBJ2-1; D is possibly TRBD2 (7 bases). CDR1 is MDHEN, CDR2 SYDVKM, per germline. The CDR3 loop spans 14 amino acids. CDR3 DNA: TGTGCTTCGACTGGGGGGGGGCGCTACAATGAGCAGTTCTTC. Translated: CASTGGGRYNEQFF.

The V and J genes are TRBV5-1 and TRBJ2-7; tentatively, D is TRBD1 (6 bases). Germline lookup yields CDR1 SGHRS and CDR2 YFSETQ. The CDR3 runs to 15 residues. Trimming stripped 4 bases from V and 2 bases from J, with 16 bases between. CDR3 DNA sequence: TGCGCCAGCAGCGCCACAGGGACCCGCCCCTACGAGCAGTACTTC. It specifies CASSATGTRPYEQYF.

The CDR3 protein is CASSQDQGPGDTQHF. The CDR3 DNA is TGCGCCAGCAGCCAAGATCAAGGGCCCGGGGATACCCAGCATTTT. The chain joins TRBV4-3 to TRBJ1-5; no clear D. CDR1 and CDR2 from the germline V gene are LGHNA and YSLEER. CDR3 length equals 15 residues. The V gene lost 0 bases and the J gene lost 11 bases, with 17 bases spanning the gap.

This clone was seen once. The DNA of the CDR3 is TGTGCCAGCAGCAAAAAACCGGGACTAGGCTACGAGCAGTACTTC. Protein product: CASSKKPGLGYEQYF. This chain joins TRBV3-1 (or the pseudogene TRBV3-2) and TRBJ2-7; 8 bases are a match to TRBD2. Germline assignment: CDR1 LGHDT and CDR2 YNNKEL (reference sequence). V was clipped by 5 bases and J by 3 bases; unmatched bases: 9. The CDR3 consists of 15 residues.

Details on this clone: The sample has other DNA sequences that encode this CDR3 too. The chain recombines TRBV3-1 (or the pseudogene TRBV3-2) with TRBJ1-1; D is ambiguous. V lost 1 base and J lost 4, with 7 bases in between. The CDR3 covers 13 residues. CDR1 is LGHDT, CDR2 YNNKEL, per germline (reference sequence). In DNA form, the CDR3 reads TGTGCCAGCAGCCAAGGTGGAGGCACTGAAGCTTTCTTT. Translated, it gives CASSQGGGTEAFF.

The J gene is TRBJ2-7, the V gene TRBV9; 7 nucleotides align to TRBD2. Trimming cost V 1 base and J 7 bases; bases outside gene matches: 2. Germline CDR1 is SGDLS and CDR2 is YYNGEE. CDR3 length: 12 residues. The DNA of the CDR3 is TGTGCCAGCAGCGTAAGCGGGGAAGAGCAGTACTTC. This translates into CASSVSGEEQYF. Filled out from reference TRBV9 and TRBJ2-7, the complete variable domain reads DSGVTQTPKHLITATGQRVTLRCSPRSGDLSVYWYQQSLDQGLQFLIQYYNGEERAKGNILERFSAQQFPDLHSELNLSSLELGDSALYFCASSVSGEEQYFGPGTRLTVT.

The V and J genes are TRBV13 and TRBJ2-7; D might be TRBD1 (5 bases). Germline V lookup: CDR1 PRHDT, CDR2 FYEKMQ (reference sequence). Trimming removed 5 bases from V and 9 bases from J, with 14 bases in between. This CDR3 has 12 residues. CDR3 residues: CASSRGFSVQYF. The CDR3 coding sequence is TGTGCCAGCAGCAGGGGCTTCAGCGTGCAGTACTTC.

The chain combines TRBV19 with TRBJ1-6; possible D gene TRBD1, 6 bases. The ends were cut back, 3 bases at V and 7 bases at J, with 16 bases in the middle. CDR3 length equals 16 residues. Per germline, CDR1 LNHDA and CDR2 SQIVND (reference sequence). CDR3 amino acids: CASSMALTGLNSPLHF. For the CDR3, the DNA is TGTGCCAGTAGTATGGCCCTCACAGGGCTGAATTCACCCCTCCACTTT.

V and J are TRBV7-2 and TRBJ2-3; D gene unclear. V lost 4 bases and J lost 5, with 19 bases in between. CDR1 and CDR2 from the germline V gene are SGHTA and FQGNSA. The CDR3 has 16 amino acids. The CDR3 reads CASSYLRFWAEDTQYF. DNA for the CDR3: TGTGCCAGCAGCTACTTAAGGTTTTGGGCTGAAGATACGCAGTATTTT.

In its sample, this clone was seen once. V usage is TRBV5-5 and J usage is TRBJ1-5, with TRBD1 as a possible D gene (5 bases). This CDR3 has 16 residues. Germline V gives CDR1 SGHKS, CDR2 YYEKEE (reference sequence). Trimming shortened V by 2 bases and J by 6 bases, and 18 bases separated the two germline ends. The CDR3 region has the DNA TGTGCCAGCAGCTTTCTAGTTTCAGGGTCGAGTCAGCCCCAGCATTTT. Its translation is CASSFLVSGSSQPQHF.

The chain combines TRBV10-3 with TRBJ1-5; D gene unclear. The V gene's germline CDR1 is ENHRY and CDR2 SYGVKD. This CDR3 spans 12 amino acids. V was cut by 10 bases and J by 0 bases, with 7 bases left in between. The CDR3 is CATSSSNQPQHF. The CDR3 DNA reads as TGTGCCACCTCGTCTAGCAATCAGCCCCAGCATTTT.

V is TRBV7-9 and J is TRBJ1-4; D is perhaps TRBD1 (6 bases). The germline V gene encodes CDR1 SEHNR and CDR2 FQNEAQ (reference sequence). V was shortened by 4 bases and J by 1 base, with 13 bases between the two germline ends. This CDR3 comprises 16 residues. CDR3 bases: TGTGCCAGCAGCTCGGGGACATTCGGAACTAATGAAAAACTGTTTTTT. Translated, it gives CASSSGTFGTNEKLFF.

V is TRBV28 and J is TRBJ1-1; tentative D call: TRBD1 (5 bases). The CDR3 spans 13 residues. The ends were cut back, 2 bases at V and 11 bases at J, with 15 bases in the middle. From germline, CDR1 is MDHEN and CDR2 SYDVKM. The CDR3 sequence is CASSLGQGLEAFF. CDR3 DNA sequence: TGTGCCAGCAGTTTAGGGCAGGGACTAGAGGCTTTCTTT.

The rearrangement uses TRBV7-2 and TRBJ2-7, with a weak D call TRBD2 (5 bases). Germline assignment: CDR1 SGHTA and CDR2 FQGNSA. V was cut by 4 bases and J by 6 bases, with 19 bases left in between. CDR3 length: 15 residues. The DNA for the CDR3 is TGTGCCAGCAGCTCACGGGGAGCCCCTTCCCGCGAGCAGTACTTC. This sequence encodes CASSSRGAPSREQYF. Filled out from reference TRBV7-2 and TRBJ2-7, the complete variable domain reads GAGVSQSPSNKVTEKGKDVELRCDPISGHTALYWYRQSLGQGLEFLIYFQGNSAPDKSGLPSDRFSAERTGGSVSTLTIQRTQQEDSAVYLCASSSRGAPSREQYFGPGTRLTVT.